The 7 T cell receptor beta chains below all came from one sample that was sequenced in a study of HIV-infected patients and healthy controls. cDNA was made from approximately 500 ng RNA using alpha and beta constant primers. Each of the alpha and beta chains got its own library through chain-specific third strand synthesis with indices. From the 5' RACE reads, TCRdb called clonotypes with MiXCR, one entry per CDR3 protein. The data hold 18,000 or so distinct CDR3 sequences, with about 8.7% observed a single time. Roughly three months, about 14 weeks, into antiretroviral therapy, follow-up blood was collected. No cell fractionation was done, so the repertoire covers all unsorted peripheral blood T cells. The specimen was blood, collected during antiretroviral therapy. All receptors derive from an adult with HIV infection.

This clonotype appeared many times. The chain carries TRBV7-9 and TRBJ1-2; D is unresolved. Germline CDR1 is SEHNR and CDR2 is FQNEAQ (reference sequence). The CDR3 sequence is 14 residues long. V was clipped by 0 bases and J by 1 base, with 6 bases between them. The CDR3: CASSLAALNYGYTF. The CDR3 coding sequence is TGTGCCAGCAGCTTAGCCGCTCTTAACTATGGCTACACCTTC.

This clonotype came up many times. The junction does not match germline at one end; this may be a read error. The chain carries TRBV12-3 or TRBV12-4 and TRBJ2-7, with 9 nucleotides matching TRBD2. The CDR3 spans 13 residues. This CDR3 is CASSPGTSRQLDF. The CDR3 nucleotides read TGTGCCAGCAGCCCGGGGACTAGCCGACAGCTAGACTTC.

This clonotype was seen ten or more times. V gene TRBV11-2 combines with J gene TRBJ2-7, with 13 positions matching TRBD2. Trimming removed 3 bases from V and 2 bases from J; junction bases left unmatched: 7. This CDR3 region has 17 residues. Germline-derived CDR1 and CDR2 are SGHAT and FQNNGV. The CDR3 DNA follows: TGTGCCAGCAGCTTGGGGACTAGCGGGACCCACCCCTACGAGCAGTACTTC. This codes for CASSLGTSGTHPYEQYF.

This clonotype appeared many times. V is TRBV12-3 or TRBV12-4 and J is TRBJ1-4; TRBD1 matches 9 bases. The CDR3 contains 13 residues. V shed 2 bases, J shed 11 bases, and the junction held 3 bases outside the gene matches. CDR3 DNA: TGTGCCAGCAGTTTACGGACAGGGGATAAACTGTTTTTT. It encodes CASSLRTGDKLFF.

This clonotype was recorded at least ten times. At one end, the junction sequence differs from germline, possibly due to a read error. The chain uses TRBV28 and TRBJ2-1, with unresolved D. The germline CDR1 and CDR2 sequences are MDHEN and SYDVKM. The CDR3 extends over 15 amino acids. Here the CDR3 reads CASRVVDNSNNEQFF. CDR3 nucleotide sequence: TGTGCCAGCAGGGTCGTCGACAACTCCAACAATGAGCAGTTCTTC.

This clonotype was seen a handful of times. The rearrangement uses TRBV19 and TRBJ2-3; weak D call: TRBD2 (5 bases). The V end was cut by 6 bases, the J end by 1 base, with 14 bases between. Germline CDR1 is LNHDA and CDR2 is SQIVND (reference sequence). The CDR3 runs to 15 residues. The CDR3 DNA is TGTGCCAGTAGCCGGGGTCGGGAAGGCACAGATACGCAGTATTTT. Encoded protein: CASSRGREGTDTQYF.

This clonotype appeared many times. The gene calls are TRBV7-3 and TRBJ1-1; D not certain. Germline values: CDR1 SGHTA, CDR2 FQGTGA. The CDR3 runs 13 residues. The V end was cut by 2 bases, the J end by 4 bases, with 8 bases between. This CDR3 is CASSLGSGTEAFF. CDR3 coding DNA: TGTGCCAGCAGCTTAGGATCAGGCACTGAAGCTTTCTTT.